This passage covers 9 T cell receptor beta chains from one sample sequenced in a study of regulatory T cells in long-lasting Graves disease. Time point of the sample: newly diagnosed GD, antithyroid drugs for less than 3 months. Following extraction of RNA from PBMCs, that RNA was used to make the TCR library. iRepertoire HTBI primers and Arm-PCR of CDR3 regions built TCR beta libraries. TCRdb passed the multiplex PCR reads through MiXCR, listing each CDR3 protein once. Of over 500,000 distinct CDR3 sequences detected, 15% to 20% appear once; the ten largest clones hold about 12%. This sample was shared with a second study, whose subject was T cells in Graves' hyperthyroidism and ophthalmopathy.

The material was peripheral blood mononuclear cells (PBMCs), obtained at new diagnosis, from a patient treated with antithyroid drugs. Receptors originate from a man in his late teens or twenties with Graves disease.

A few counts support this clonotype. V usage is TRBV7-3 and J usage is TRBJ2-5, with 14 bases lining up with TRBD2. Germline loops: CDR1 SGHTA, CDR2 FQGTGA. V gave up 2 bases and J gave up 5 bases; unmatched junction bases: 1. The CDR3 loop spans 15 amino acids. The CDR3 nucleotides are TGTGCCAGCAGCTTAGGGACTAGCGGGAGCGAGACCCAGTACTTC. Protein product: CASSLGTSGSETQYF.

The rearrangement links TRBV3-1 to TRBJ1-1; tentative D call: TRBD1 (6 bases). Per germline, CDR1 LGHDT and CDR2 YNNKEL (reference sequence). Trimming cost V 4 bases and J 7 bases, with 13 bases left between them. The CDR3 length is 13 residues. DNA of the CDR3: TGTGCCAGCAGCCGTCAACAGGGAATTGAAGCTTTCTTT. It codes for CASSRQQGIEAFF.

The chain combines TRBV7-9 with TRBJ2-7, with 8 bases aligning to TRBD2. The CDR3 spans 15 residues. Germline CDR1 and CDR2: SEHNR and FQNEAQ (reference sequence). After removal of 4 bases from V and 2 bases from J, the junction contained 7 bases not matched to a gene. The CDR3 nucleotides read TGTGCCAGCAGCTCGGGTCGGGGGGGCACCTACGAGCAGTACTTC. It is translated as CASSSGRGGTYEQYF.

This clonotype was seen a handful of times. An end of the junction differs from the germline gene, which may be a read error. This chain joins TRBV27 and TRBJ1-1; D is unresolved. This CDR3 region has 15 residues. From germline, CDR1 is MNHEY and CDR2 SMNVEV (reference sequence). This chain's CDR3 is CASGFSSGGNTEAFF. In DNA, the CDR3 is TGTGCCAGCGGTTTTTCTTCTGGTGGGAACACTGAAGCTTTCTTT.

The chain uses TRBV29-1 and TRBJ2-3, with D possibly TRBD2 on 6 matching bases. Germline CDR1 is SQVTM and CDR2 is ANQGSEA. The CDR3 consists of 14 residues. Between the trimmed V and J ends, which lost 7 bases and 2 bases, there was a span of 16 bases. Here the CDR3 DNA reads TGCAGCGCCTTACCACAGGACTACACAGATACGCAGTATTTT. This gives the protein CSALPQDYTDTQYF.

The chain is built from TRBV4-1 and TRBJ1-4, with D tentatively TRBD1 (6 bases). Trimming left V 6 bases short and J 0 bases short, with 17 bases between. The CDR3 has 17 residues. From germline, CDR1 is MGHRA and CDR2 YSYEKL. CDR3 DNA: TGCGCCAGCAGAACTCTCGGACAGAGACCAACTAATGAAAAACTGTTTTTT. Protein: CASRTLGQRPTNEKLFF.

This clonotype has just a few counts. V and J are TRBV6-2 or TRBV6-3 and TRBJ2-1; no clear D gene. Per germline, CDR1 MNHEY and CDR2 SVGEGT. This CDR3 spans 16 amino acids. Trimming shortened V by 0 bases and J by 2 bases, and 11 bases separated the two germline ends. The CDR3 sequence is CASSYSGYPAYNEQFF. The CDR3 DNA reads as TGTGCCAGCAGTTACTCGGGCTACCCGGCCTACAATGAGCAGTTCTTC.

This clonotype was detected only a few times. This chain uses TRBV6-1 with TRBJ2-7; 7 nucleotides line up with TRBD1. The CDR3 has 17 residues. V was pared by 3 bases and J by 4 bases, with 15 bases of the junction left unmatched. Germline CDR1 and CDR2: MNHNS and SASEGT. The CDR3 loop is CASSEIGNRGKQYEQYF. The CDR3 nucleotides read TGTGCCAGCAGTGAGATTGGGAACAGGGGAAAACAGTACGAGCAGTACTTC.

This clonotype showed up many times. CDR3 bases: TGCAGTGCTAGTGGGGGTAGTGGAGAGCAGTTCTTC. This translates into CSASGGSGEQFF. The chain is built from TRBV20-1 and TRBJ2-1; D could derive from TRBD1 or TRBD2 (5 bases each). V was shortened by 3 bases and J by 10 bases, with 13 bases between the two germline ends. Germline values: CDR1 DFQATT, CDR2 SNEGSKA (reference sequence). The CDR3 extends over 12 amino acids.